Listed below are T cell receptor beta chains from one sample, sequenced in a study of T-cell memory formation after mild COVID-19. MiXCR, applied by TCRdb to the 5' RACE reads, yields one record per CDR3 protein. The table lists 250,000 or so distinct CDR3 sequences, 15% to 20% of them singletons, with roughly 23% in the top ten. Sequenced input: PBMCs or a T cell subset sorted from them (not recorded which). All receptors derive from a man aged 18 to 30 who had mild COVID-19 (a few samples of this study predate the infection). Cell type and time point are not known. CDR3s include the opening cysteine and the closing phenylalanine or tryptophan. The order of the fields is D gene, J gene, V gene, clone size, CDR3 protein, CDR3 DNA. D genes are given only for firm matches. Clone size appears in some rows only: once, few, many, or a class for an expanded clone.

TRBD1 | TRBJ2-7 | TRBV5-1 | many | CASSLASSGQGHEQYF | TGCGCCAGCAGCTTGGCCTCTTCCGGACAGGGGCACGAGCAGTACTTC
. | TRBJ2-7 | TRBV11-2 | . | CASSPSGHPYEQYF | TGTGCCAGCAGCCCCTCGGGGCATCCCTACGAGCAGTACTTC
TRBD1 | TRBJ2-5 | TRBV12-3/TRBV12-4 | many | CASRKGQGGETQYF | TGTGCCAGCAGAAAGGGACAGGGAGGAGAGACCCAGTACTTC
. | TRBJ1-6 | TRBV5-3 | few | CADEAILSYNSPLHF | TGTGCCGATGAGGCGATCCTCTCCTATAATTCACCCCTCCACTTT
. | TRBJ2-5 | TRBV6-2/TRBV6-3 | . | CASRTVLWGVQETQYF | TGTGCCAGCAGGACGGTTTTATGGGGCGTGCAAGAGACCCAGTACTTC
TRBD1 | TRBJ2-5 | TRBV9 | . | CASSVDGQGTQTQYF | TGTGCCAGCAGCGTAGACGGACAGGGGACACAGACCCAGTACTTC
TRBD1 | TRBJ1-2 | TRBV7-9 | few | CASRRPGQGLNGYTF | TGTGCCAGCAGACGTCCCGGACAGGGTTTGAATGGCTACACCTTC
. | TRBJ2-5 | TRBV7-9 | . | CASSSWTPKETQYF | TGTGCCAGCAGCTCCTGGACGCCTAAAGAGACCCAGTACTTC
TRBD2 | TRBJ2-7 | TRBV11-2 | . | CASSVELAAGDEQYF | TGTGCCAGCAGCGTCGAACTAGCGGCCGGCGACGAGCAGTACTTC
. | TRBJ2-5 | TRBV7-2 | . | CASSLQVGQETQYF | TGTGCCAGCAGCTTGCAAGTAGGCCAAGAGACCCAGTACTTC
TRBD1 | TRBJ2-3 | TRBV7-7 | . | CASSLGVQGATDTQYF | TGTGCTAGCAGCTTAGGGGTGCAGGGGGCGACAGATACGCAGTATTTT
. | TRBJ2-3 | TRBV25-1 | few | CAARPGGGLSTDTQYF | TGTGCAGCACGTCCGGGTGGGGGCCTAAGCACAGATACGCAGTATTTT
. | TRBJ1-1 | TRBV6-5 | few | CASRQTPIRNTEAFF | TGTGCCAGCAGACAGACGCCGATACGAAACACTGAAGCTTTCTTT
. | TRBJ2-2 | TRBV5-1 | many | CASKSGQNTGELFF | TGCGCCAGCAAATCAGGACAGAACACCGGGGAGCTGTTTTTT
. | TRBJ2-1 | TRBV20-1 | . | CSASKGRLGEQFF | TGCAGTGCTAGTAAGGGACGGCTCGGCGAGCAGTTCTTC
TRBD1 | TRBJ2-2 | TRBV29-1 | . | CSAGTGNGELFF | TGCAGTGCCGGGACAGGGAACGGGGAGCTGTTTTTT
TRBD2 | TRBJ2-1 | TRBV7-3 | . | CASSLSSGAAYNEQFF | TGTGCCAGCAGCTTATCGAGCGGGGCGGCTTACAATGAGCAGTTCTTC